Included here is one TCR beta chain sequence, with context. What it binds is unknown. This record comes from a study of blood T cells in healthy people across ages. General study results and limits: It was the long-lived donors that had more naive CD4+ cells and higher diversity than aged donors.

Primed by a sample-barcoded 5' primer and a J-beta primer mix, a second PCR proceeded for 7 to 11 cycles. All cDNA molecules were each tagged by a template-switch adaptor with 12 random nucleotides. MiXCR was run by TCRdb on the 5' RACE reads, yielding one entry per CDR3 protein. The data contain hundreds of thousands of distinct CDR3 sequences, more than 45% of them singletons. V lost 0 bases to trimming and J lost 1 base, with 10 bases between them. Per germline, CDR1 MNHEY and CDR2 SMNVEV (reference sequence). This CDR3 comprises 15 residues. The clonotype was recovered from a young man in good health. Sequenced material: blood. This sequence joins TRBV27 and TRBJ2-7; TRBD1 might be the D (6 bases). The CDR3 region has the DNA TGTGCCAGCAGTTTATCGGCGCAGGGGTCCTACGAGCAGTACTTC. It specifies CASSLSAQGSYEQYF.